This T cell receptor (beta chain) was sequenced during a study of blood T cells in healthy people across ages. V was clipped by 7 bases and J by 7 bases, with 14 bases between them. This CDR3 region has 13 residues. Healthy Caucasian individuals from Russia aged about 6 to 95 were enrolled as donors. Next came a second PCR, run for roughly 6 to 11 cycles, which used a sample-barcoded 5' primer along with a J-beta primer mix. TCRdb ran MiXCR on the 5' RACE reads and lists one entry per CDR3 protein. The profile shows over 1.5 million distinct CDR3 sequences, approximately 50% of them singletons. The table lists this clonotype with a few counts.

The origin of this receptor is a woman aged 40 to 55 in good health. The chain recombines TRBV12-3 or TRBV12-4 with TRBJ2-1; D remains ambiguous. Sequencing was performed on blood. The CDR3 DNA is TGTGCCAGCAACCCCTCACTTCCGAATGAGCAGTTCTTC. Protein sequence: CASNPSLPNEQFF.